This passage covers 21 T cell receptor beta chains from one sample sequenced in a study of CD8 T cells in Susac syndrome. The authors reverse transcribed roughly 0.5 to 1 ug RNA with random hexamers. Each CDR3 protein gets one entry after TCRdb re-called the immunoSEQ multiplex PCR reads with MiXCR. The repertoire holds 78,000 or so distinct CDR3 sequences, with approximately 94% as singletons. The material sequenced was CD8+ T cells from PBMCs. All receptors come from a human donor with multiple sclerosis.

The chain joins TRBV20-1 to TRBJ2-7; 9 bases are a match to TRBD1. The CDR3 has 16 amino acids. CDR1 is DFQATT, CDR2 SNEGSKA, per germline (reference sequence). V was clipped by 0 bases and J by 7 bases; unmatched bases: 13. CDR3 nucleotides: TGCAGTGCTAGAGATCGAAGGACAGGGGCCGGGAGGGAGCAGTACTTC. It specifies CSARDRRTGAGREQYF.

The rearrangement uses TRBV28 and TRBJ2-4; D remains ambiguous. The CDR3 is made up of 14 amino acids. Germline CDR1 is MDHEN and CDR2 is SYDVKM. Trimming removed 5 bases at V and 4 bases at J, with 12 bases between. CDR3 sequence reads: CASSPILLKNIQYF. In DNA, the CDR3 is TGTGCCAGCAGTCCCATCCTCCTTAAAAACATTCAGTACTTC.

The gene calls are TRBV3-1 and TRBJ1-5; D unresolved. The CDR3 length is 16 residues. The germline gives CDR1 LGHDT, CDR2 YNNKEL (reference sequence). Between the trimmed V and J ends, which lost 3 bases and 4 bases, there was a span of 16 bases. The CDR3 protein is CASSQDAGYPNQPQHF. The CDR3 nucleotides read TGTGCCAGCAGCCAGGACGCGGGTTACCCAAATCAGCCCCAGCATTTT.

The CDR3 DNA reads TGTGCCAGCAGTGGGGACAGAGTTAACTATGGCTACACCTTC. Its protein product is CASSGDRVNYGYTF. This rearrangement joins TRBV9 to TRBJ1-2; 7 bases agree with TRBD1. CDR3 length: 14 residues. V gave up 5 bases and J gave up 1 base; unmatched junction bases: 5. Germline CDR1 and CDR2: SGDLS and YYNGEE. Based on the CDR3 plus reference TRBV9 and TRBJ1-2, the full variable domain is DSGVTQTPKHLITATGQRVTLRCSPRSGDLSVYWYQQSLDQGLQFLIQYYNGEERAKGNILERFSAQQFPDLHSELNLSSLELGDSALYFCASSGDRVNYGYTFGSGTRLTVV.

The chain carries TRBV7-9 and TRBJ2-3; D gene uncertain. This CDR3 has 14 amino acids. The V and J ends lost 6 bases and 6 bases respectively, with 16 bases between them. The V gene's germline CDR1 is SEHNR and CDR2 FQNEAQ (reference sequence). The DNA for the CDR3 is TGTGCCAGCAGTCCGACTTTCCTTAAGGATACGCAGTATTTT. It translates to CASSPTFLKDTQYF.

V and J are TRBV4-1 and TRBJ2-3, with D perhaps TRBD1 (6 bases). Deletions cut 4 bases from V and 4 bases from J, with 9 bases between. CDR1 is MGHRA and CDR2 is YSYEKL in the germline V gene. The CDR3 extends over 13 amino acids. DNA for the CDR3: TGCGCCAGCAGCCCCCCAGGGGCAGATACGCAGTATTTT. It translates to CASSPPGADTQYF.

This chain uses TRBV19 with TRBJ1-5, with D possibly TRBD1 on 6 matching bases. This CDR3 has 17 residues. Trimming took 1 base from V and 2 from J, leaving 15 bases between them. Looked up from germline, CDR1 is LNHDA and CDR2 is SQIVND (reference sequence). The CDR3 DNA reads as TGTGCCAGTAGTATAGGAGGCAGGGGCCGCGGCAATCAGCCCCAGCATTTT. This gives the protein CASSIGGRGRGNQPQHF.

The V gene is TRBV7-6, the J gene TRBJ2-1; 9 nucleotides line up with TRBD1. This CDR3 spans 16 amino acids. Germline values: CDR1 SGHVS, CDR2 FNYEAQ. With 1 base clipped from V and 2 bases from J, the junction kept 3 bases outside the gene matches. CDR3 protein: CASSLDRQGAYNEQFF. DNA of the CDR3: TGTGCCAGCAGCTTAGACCGACAGGGGGCCTACAATGAGCAGTTCTTC.

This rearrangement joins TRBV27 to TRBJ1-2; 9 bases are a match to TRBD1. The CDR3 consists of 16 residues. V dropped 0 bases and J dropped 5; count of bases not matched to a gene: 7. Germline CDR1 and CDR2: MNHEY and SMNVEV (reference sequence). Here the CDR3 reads CASSLSHRGRGYGYTF. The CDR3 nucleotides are TGTGCCAGCAGTTTATCCCACAGGGGGCGTGGATATGGCTACACCTTC.

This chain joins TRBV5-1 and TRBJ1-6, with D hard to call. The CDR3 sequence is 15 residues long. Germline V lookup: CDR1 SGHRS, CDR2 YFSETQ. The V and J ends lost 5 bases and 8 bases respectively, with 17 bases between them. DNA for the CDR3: TGCGCCAGCAGTGGTAGATCCGGCGGGGATTCACCCCTCCACTTT. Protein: CASSGRSGGDSPLHF.

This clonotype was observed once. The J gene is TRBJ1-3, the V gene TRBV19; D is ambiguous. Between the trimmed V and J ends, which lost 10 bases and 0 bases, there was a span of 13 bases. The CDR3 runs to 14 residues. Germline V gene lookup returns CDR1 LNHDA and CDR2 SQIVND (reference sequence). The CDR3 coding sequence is TGTGCCACCGAAAAACCGGGCTCTGGAAACACCATATATTTT. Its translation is CATEKPGSGNTIYF.

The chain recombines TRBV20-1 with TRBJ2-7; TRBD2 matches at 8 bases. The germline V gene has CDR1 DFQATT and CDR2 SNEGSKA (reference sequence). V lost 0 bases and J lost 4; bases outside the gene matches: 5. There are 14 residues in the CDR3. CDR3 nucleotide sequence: TGCAGTGCTAGAGATGCGGGGGGCGTGTACGAGCAGTACTTC. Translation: CSARDAGGVYEQYF.

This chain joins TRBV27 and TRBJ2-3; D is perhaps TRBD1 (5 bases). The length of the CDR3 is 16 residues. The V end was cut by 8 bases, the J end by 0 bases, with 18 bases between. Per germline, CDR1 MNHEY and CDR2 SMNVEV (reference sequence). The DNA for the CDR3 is TGTGCCAGCGCCCGGACCCCAGGGCCAAGCACAGATACGCAGTATTTT. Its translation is CASARTPGPSTDTQYF.

The CDR3 loop is CASSFRDSPNQPQHF. In DNA, the CDR3 is TGTGCCAGCAGCTTCCGGGACAGTCCGAATCAGCCCCAGCATTTT. The chain uses TRBV5-6 and TRBJ1-5, with 7 bases identical to TRBD1. The CDR3 contains 15 residues. J was trimmed by 4 bases and V by 2 bases; bases with no gene match: 6. Germline loops: CDR1 SGHDT, CDR2 YYEEEE.

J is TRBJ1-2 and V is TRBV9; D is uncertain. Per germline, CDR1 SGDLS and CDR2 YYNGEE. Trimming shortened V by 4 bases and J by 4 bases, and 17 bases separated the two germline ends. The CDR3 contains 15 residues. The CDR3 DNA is TGTGCCAGCAGCCTCTCGGCGAGGGAATCCTATGGCTACACCTTC. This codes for CASSLSARESYGYTF.

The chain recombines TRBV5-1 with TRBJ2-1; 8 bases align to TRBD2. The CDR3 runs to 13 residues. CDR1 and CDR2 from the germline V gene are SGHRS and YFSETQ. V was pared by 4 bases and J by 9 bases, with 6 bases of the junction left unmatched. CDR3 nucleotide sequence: TGCGCCAGCAGCATGGGACTAGAGGGTGAGCAGTTCTTC. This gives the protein CASSMGLEGEQFF.

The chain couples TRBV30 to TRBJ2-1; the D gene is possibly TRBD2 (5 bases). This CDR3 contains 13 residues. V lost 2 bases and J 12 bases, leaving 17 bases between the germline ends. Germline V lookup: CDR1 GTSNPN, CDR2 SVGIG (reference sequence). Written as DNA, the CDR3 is TGTGCCTGGAGTACCGACCGGGGTCGGGGGCAGTTCTTC. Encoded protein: CAWSTDRGRGQFF.

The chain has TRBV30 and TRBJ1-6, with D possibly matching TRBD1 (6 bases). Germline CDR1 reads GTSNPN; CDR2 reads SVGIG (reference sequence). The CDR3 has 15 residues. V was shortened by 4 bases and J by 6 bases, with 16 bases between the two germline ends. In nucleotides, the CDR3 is TGTGCCTGGAAGCCGGCAGGGGACTTTAATTCACCCCTCCACTTT. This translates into CAWKPAGDFNSPLHF. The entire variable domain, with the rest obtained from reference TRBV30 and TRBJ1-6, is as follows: SQTIHQWPATLVQPVGSPLSLECTVEGTSNPNLYWYRQAAGRGLQLLFYSVGIGQISSEVPQNLSASRPQDRQFILSSKKLLLSDSGFYLCAWKPAGDFNSPLHFGNGTRLTVT.

Written as DNA, the CDR3 is TGTGCCAGCAGATTTGAGGGGACGTTCTATGGCTACACCTTC. This gives the protein CASRFEGTFYGYTF. The genes are TRBV7-9 and TRBJ1-2; a possible D gene is TRBD1 (5 bases). The CDR3 spans 14 residues. V lost 6 bases and J lost 4, with 15 bases in between. Germline loops: CDR1 SEHNR, CDR2 FQNEAQ (reference sequence).

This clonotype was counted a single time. The CDR3 sequence is CASSWGGDKTQYF. The CDR3, as DNA: TGTGCCAGCAGTTGGGGGGGCGACAAGACCCAGTACTTC. The rearrangement joins TRBV6-5 to TRBJ2-5; D is perhaps TRBD2 (7 bases). The CDR3 is 13 amino acids. The germline V gene encodes CDR1 MNHEY and CDR2 SVGAGI. Deletions cut 4 bases from V and 6 bases from J, with 12 bases between.

CDR3 in amino acids: CAWSAAGGLTDTQYF. CDR3 nucleotides: TGTGCCTGGAGTGCTGCGGGGGGGCTTACAGATACGCAGTATTTT. V usage is TRBV30 and J usage is TRBJ2-3; 9 nucleotides match TRBD2. Trimming removed 1 base from V and 3 bases from J; junction bases left unmatched: 5. This CDR3 is built from 15 residues. Germline V lookup: CDR1 GTSNPN, CDR2 SVGIG (reference sequence). The complete variable domain, with remaining parts taken from reference TRBV30 and TRBJ2-3, reads SQTIHQWPATLVQPVGSPLSLECTVEGTSNPNLYWYRQAAGRGLQLLFYSVGIGQISSEVPQNLSASRPQDRQFILSSKKLLLSDSGFYLCAWSAAGGLTDTQYFGPGTRLTVL.